This entry describes one T cell receptor beta chain. V shed 5 bases, J shed 3 bases, and the junction held 7 bases outside the gene matches. This CDR3 region has 15 residues. Per the germline V gene, CDR1 is LNHDA and CDR2 is SQIVND (reference sequence). Repertoires were generated with immunoSEQ multiplex PCR, while TCRdb's copy carries only in-frame clones and drops some. The data contain about 2.1 million clones, approximately 94% of them singletons. The record originates from a study of shared clonotypes between healthy human individuals. Study at large: The study used three CD4 naive, three CD4 memory, two CD8 naive and one CD8 memory plate per donor.

Naive CD8 cells lacked CD45RO and underwent positive selection for CCR7, leaving out terminally differentiated effector memory CD45RA+ cells. Each donor was a Caucasian adult residing in Nashville, Tennessee. Source material: naive CD8+ T cells from PBMCs. The clonotype originates from a man in his late teens or twenties in good health. Some clones in this sample may be carry-over from other donors' samples. The chain combines TRBV19 with TRBJ1-2, with 9 bases that match TRBD1. This CDR3 is CASSAGTGLDYGYTF. Written as DNA, the CDR3 is TGTGCCAGTAGTGCCGGGACAGGGTTGGACTATGGCTACACCTTC. Drawing the rest from reference TRBV19 and TRBJ1-2, the complete variable domain is DGGITQSPKYLFRKEGQNVTLSCEQNLNHDAMYWYRQDPGQGLRLIYYSQIVNDFQKGDIAEGYSVSREKKESFPLTVTSAQKNPTAFYLCASSAGTGLDYGYTFGSGTRLTVV.